This T cell receptor beta chain was identified during a study of T cell repertoires in cytomegalovirus infection. In the study overall: Indicated by public TCR beta signatures were CMV infection and matching HLA type.

Study-wide results and caveats: CMV carriers having the relevant HLA were flagged by cumulative public TCR beta family frequency. HLA-C-restricted CMV clonotypes gave the most frequent clonotype in two of eight donors.

TCRdb recomputed calls from the reads with MiXCR, one row per CDR3 protein. The table lists roughly 720,000 distinct CDR3 sequences, approximately 34% of them singletons. About this clonotype: Its target is unknown.

V was cut by 3 bases and J by 6 bases, with 15 bases left in between. Germline CDR1 MNHEY, CDR2 SMNVEV (reference sequence). CDR3 length: 16 amino acids. This clonotype was obtained from a human donor in good health (CMV status not recorded). Some clones in this sample may be carry-over from other donors' samples. Sequencing was done on a sample of PBMCs. The rearrangement links TRBV27 to TRBJ1-6; tentative D call: TRBD1 (5 bases). DNA of the CDR3: TGTGCCAGCAGTTTCGTCAGGGCCCACTCTAATTCACCCCTCCACTTT. It codes for CASSFVRAHSNSPLHF.